This T cell receptor beta chain was found in a study of regulatory T cells in long-lasting Graves disease. Germline lookup yields CDR1 SGHRS and CDR2 YFSETQ. V was cut by 7 bases and J by 3 bases, with 17 bases left in between. This CDR3 spans 14 amino acids. Indicated time point: newly diagnosed GD, antithyroid drugs for less than 3 months. Generation of the TCR library employed RNA extracted from PBMCs. This clonotype was counted at least ten times. Sequencing libraries for TCR beta were prepared with iRepertoire HTBI primers and Arm-PCR of CDR3 regions. One entry per CDR3 protein, called by TCRdb with MiXCR from the multiplex PCR reads. The data contain about 530,000 distinct CDR3 sequences, more than 15% of them singletons. This sample was shared with a second study, whose subject was T cells in Graves' hyperthyroidism and ophthalmopathy. From that study: Blood shared most expanded thyroid clonotypes above 0.001.

V usage is TRBV5-1 and J usage is TRBJ2-7, with TRBD1 as a possible D gene (5 bases). The material was peripheral blood mononuclear cells (PBMCs), obtained at new diagnosis, from a patient treated with antithyroid drugs. This clonotype was obtained from a woman aged 40 to 65 with Graves disease. The CDR3 region has the DNA TGCGCCAGCCGACTGACAGTGAGCGTCTACGAGCAGTACTTC. This codes for CASRLTVSVYEQYF.